Following are 20 T cell receptor beta chains from one sample sequenced in a study of shared clonotypes between healthy human individuals. Clones were read by immunoSEQ multiplex PCR, and TCRdb kept only the in-frame ones, dropping some. The table lists 800,000 to 1,200,000 clones, around 82% of them singletons. Material for sequencing was memory CD4+ T cells from PBMCs. Subset specified: CD45RA-negative fraction. The origin of the receptors is a man between 18 and 35 years old in good health. Some clones in this sample may be carry-over from other donors' samples.

This clone was seen a handful of times. The V call is TRBV5-6, the J call TRBJ2-2, with 14 bases fitting TRBD2. This CDR3 contains 17 residues. Germline lookup yields CDR1 SGHDT and CDR2 YYEEEE. V dropped 7 bases and J dropped 4; count of bases not matched to a gene: 9. CDR3 coding DNA: TGTGCCAGCTCTCGGATAGGACTAGCGGGAGGCACCGGGGAGCTGTTTTTT. This codes for CASSRIGLAGGTGELFF.

The chain recombines TRBV2 with TRBJ1-5, with TRBD1 as a possible D gene (6 bases). The CDR3 is 14 residues long. The V end was cut by 2 bases, the J end by 5 bases, with 10 bases between. Germline CDR1 is SNHLY and CDR2 is FYNNEI. As DNA, the CDR3 is TGTGCCAGCAGTGAATCACAGGGATATCAGCCCCAGCATTTT. It specifies CASSESQGYQPQHF.

V usage is TRBV4-2 and J usage is TRBJ2-1; D remains ambiguous. V was clipped by 5 bases and J by 5 bases, with 13 bases between them. From germline, CDR1 is LGHNA and CDR2 YNFKEQ. The CDR3 spans 14 residues. CDR3 sequence: CASSAQKLDNEQFF. CDR3 bases: TGTGCCAGCAGCGCACAGAAGTTGGACAATGAGCAGTTCTTC.

For the CDR3, the DNA is TGCAGCGTTGAAGGCGTCAAGGGAGGCAACGAGCAGTACTTC. Protein sequence: CSVEGVKGGNEQYF. The genes are TRBV29-1 and TRBJ2-5; possible D gene TRBD2, 6 bases. The J call may not be correct, given that the DNA end is closer to TRBJ2-7. The length of the CDR3 is 14 residues. Germline values: CDR1 SQVTM, CDR2 ANQGSEA.

This CDR3 reads CASSFSLGYTF. CDR3 in DNA: TGTGCCAGCAGCTTTTCGCTAGGCTACACCTTC. The V and J genes are TRBV5-6 and TRBJ1-2; D is ambiguous. Per germline, CDR1 SGHDT and CDR2 YYEEEE. This CDR3 region has 11 residues. V was trimmed by 2 bases and J by 8 bases, leaving 7 bases between them.

This chain joins TRBV29-1 and TRBJ2-1; D is uncertain. The V end lost 4 bases, the J end lost 0 bases, and 10 bases lay between the germline ends. The CDR3 consists of 14 residues. Germline loops: CDR1 SQVTM, CDR2 ANQGSEA. The CDR3 here is CSVATLSSYNEQFF. The DNA for the CDR3 is TGCAGCGTTGCCACACTGAGCTCCTACAATGAGCAGTTCTTC.

The chain carries TRBV28 and TRBJ1-4, with D tentatively TRBD1 (5 bases). The CDR3 sequence is 13 residues long. CDR1 is MDHEN, CDR2 SYDVKM, per germline. V was cut by 6 bases and J by 8 bases, with 13 bases left in between. DNA for the CDR3: TGTGCCAGCAGACGACCGGGGGGGGAAAAACTGTTTTTT. It codes for CASRRPGGEKLFF.

The genes are TRBV10-3 and TRBJ2-7, with D possibly matching TRBD1 (5 bases). This CDR3 is 14 amino acids long. Per the germline V gene, CDR1 is ENHRY and CDR2 is SYGVKD. Trimming took off 2 bases at V and 0 bases at J, with 8 bases between the two ends. The chain's CDR3 is CAISEGQGSYEQYF. CDR3 nucleotides: TGTGCCATCAGTGAGGGGCAGGGCTCCTACGAGCAGTACTTC.

This clone was seen only a few times. The V gene is TRBV30, the J gene TRBJ2-2; D unresolved. The ends were cut back, 2 bases at V and 6 bases at J, with 13 bases in the middle. Germline V lookup: CDR1 GTSNPN, CDR2 SVGIG (reference sequence). The length of the CDR3 is 14 residues. The CDR3 loop reads CAWSISRSAGELFF. The CDR3 nucleotides are TGTGCCTGGAGTATATCTCGGTCTGCCGGGGAGCTGTTTTTT.

A word on this clone: A much larger clone is a single base away; this may be a read error. The sample carries other DNA sequences with the same CDR3. The genes are TRBV30 and TRBJ2-3, with unresolved D. This CDR3 spans 11 amino acids. The germline V gene has CDR1 GTSNPN and CDR2 SVGIG (reference sequence). Trimming removed 2 bases from V and 2 bases from J, with 2 bases in between. CDR3: CAWSSTDTQYF. The CDR3 nucleotides are TGTGCCTGGAGTTCCACAGATACGCAGTATTTT. Combining the CDR3 with reference TRBV30 and TRBJ2-3 gives the whole variable domain SQTIHQWPATLVQPVGSPLSLECTVEGTSNPNLYWYRQAAGRGLQLLFYSVGIGQISSEVPQNLSASRPQDRQFILSSKKLLLSDSGFYLCAWSSTDTQYFGPGTRLTVL.

The rearrangement links TRBV7-2 to TRBJ2-5; 7 nucleotides agree with TRBD2. The CDR3 is 18 residues long. The germline V gene has CDR1 SGHTA and CDR2 FQGNSA. The V and J ends lost 4 bases and 3 bases, in that order; junction bases with no gene match: 17. CDR3 residues: CASSSRGVGQPGKETQYF. The CDR3 region has the DNA TGTGCCAGCAGCTCTCGGGGGGTGGGGCAGCCAGGAAAAGAGACCCAGTACTTC.

This chain connects TRBV28 to TRBJ1-3; D is unclear. The CDR3 length is 13 residues. V lost 6 bases and J lost 7, with 13 bases in between. From germline, CDR1 is MDHEN and CDR2 SYDVKM. The CDR3 region has the DNA TGTGCCAGCAGCGACATAGGGTCGAACACCATATATTTT. Protein sequence: CASSDIGSNTIYF.

The J gene is TRBJ2-3, the V gene TRBV6-1; 7 bases map to TRBD2. With 3 bases clipped from V and 1 base from J, the junction kept 4 bases outside the gene matches. Germline assignment: CDR1 MNHNS and CDR2 SASEGT. This CDR3 contains 15 residues. CDR3 nucleotide sequence: TGTGCCAGCAGTGATCTAACTAGCGGCACAGATACGCAGTATTTT. It codes for CASSDLTSGTDTQYF.

The V and J genes are TRBV15 and TRBJ1-2; TRBD1 is a possible D gene (5 bases). The V end lost 0 bases, the J end lost 8 bases, and 7 bases lay between the germline ends. Germline-derived CDR1 and CDR2 are LNHNV and YYDKDF (reference sequence). CDR3 length: 12 amino acids. In DNA, the CDR3 is TGTGCCACCAGCAGAGATGCAGGGGGCTACACCTTC. This sequence encodes CATSRDAGGYTF.

The chain employs TRBV4-2 and TRBJ2-7; 10 nucleotides align to TRBD2. The CDR3 sequence is 16 residues long. Per germline, CDR1 LGHNA and CDR2 YNFKEQ. With 1 base clipped from V and 0 bases from J, the junction kept 3 bases outside the gene matches. CDR3 loop: CASSQGTSGSSYEQYF. The CDR3 nucleotides are TGTGCCAGCAGCCAAGGGACTAGCGGATCCTCCTACGAGCAGTACTTC.

A word on this clone: This sequence is one base from a far larger clone and is likely a read error. The CDR3 is CVSSPSLASGELFF. CDR3 nucleotides: TGTGTCAGCAGCCCGAGCCTAGCCTCCGGGGAGCTGTTTTTT. The rearrangement uses TRBV11-2 and TRBJ2-2; perhaps TRBD2 as D (5 bases). The germline V gene has CDR1 SGHAT and CDR2 FQNNGV. The CDR3 covers 14 residues.

The genes are TRBV7-2 and TRBJ1-2, with a weak D call TRBD1 (5 bases). V shed 5 bases and J shed 9 bases, with 25 bases lying between them. The V gene's germline CDR1 is SGHTA and CDR2 FQGNSA. The CDR3 runs 16 residues. Here the CDR3 reads CASSPGRGSVRQRYTF. As DNA, the CDR3 is TGTGCCAGCAGCCCAGGGAGGGGAAGCGTGAGGCAACGCTACACCTTC.

CDR3 residues: CAISGQLDSYEQYF. For the CDR3, the DNA is TGTGCCATCAGTGGACAGTTGGACTCCTACGAGCAGTACTTC. The genes are TRBV10-3 and TRBJ2-5; D is perhaps TRBD1 (5 bases). The J call may be faulty, since TRBJ2-7 better matches the DNA end. Germline V gives CDR1 ENHRY, CDR2 SYGVKD. The CDR3 extends over 14 amino acids.

Comments on this clone: This may stem from a read error, because a much larger clone lies one nucleotide away. The chain has TRBV5-1 and TRBJ2-7, with 9 positions matching TRBD1. The CDR3 extends over 14 amino acids. The junction had 0 bases not matched to a gene; V was cut back by 0 bases and J by 2 bases. Germline CDR1 is SGHRS and CDR2 is YFSETQ. The DNA for the CDR3 is TGCGCCAGCAGCTTGGGGACAGGGGCCTACGAGCAGTACTTC. Translating gives CASSLGTGAYEQYF.

V gene TRBV27 combines with J gene TRBJ1-5, with TRBD1 as a possible D gene (5 bases). This CDR3 is 15 amino acids long. The germline V gene encodes CDR1 MNHEY and CDR2 SMNVEV (reference sequence). V gave up 0 bases and J gave up 7 bases, with 13 bases separating them. The CDR3 DNA reads as TGTGCCAGCAGTTTATCCGGGGGTACGGGGCAGCCCCAGCATTTT. It yields the protein CASSLSGGTGQPQHF.